One and the same sample provided the 16 T cell receptor beta chains below, sequenced in a study of post-analysis software for immune sequencing data. Broader study findings: Among 5 or 6 TRBV segments more frequent in patients than controls were TRBV5-6, TRBV5-1 and TRBV20-1.

Tagging with unique molecular identifiers was a feature of the TCR beta cDNA libraries. TCRdb reanalysed the PCR reads using MiXCR and keeps one entry per CDR3 protein. This sample has about 680,000 distinct CDR3 sequences, with roughly three fifths found just once. What these receptors recognize is not known. Sequencing used blood. The origin of the receptors is a girl aged 2-10 years with multiple sclerosis.

This clonotype showed up just once. The rearrangement links TRBV28 to TRBJ2-5; TRBD2 matches at 13 bases. The end of the DNA is better explained by TRBJ2-7, so the J call may be wrong. CDR1 and CDR2 (germline): MDHEN, SYDVKM. This CDR3 spans 17 amino acids. The CDR3 DNA reads TGTGCCAGCAGTCGACCCCGACTAGCGGGAGGTGGCTACGAGCAGTACTTC. Its translation: CASSRPRLAGGGYEQYF.

The chain employs TRBV20-1 and TRBJ2-4, with D possibly being TRBD1 (6 bases). Trimming removed 6 bases from V and 6 bases from J, with 21 bases in between. The CDR3 is 15 residues long. CDR1 is DFQATT, CDR2 SNEGSKA, per germline (reference sequence). The CDR3 DNA follows: TGCAGTGCCAACGGGCCAGGGGCTGGCGGAAACATTCAGTACTTC. Protein sequence: CSANGPGAGGNIQYF.

The chain couples TRBV20-1 to TRBJ2-5, with 7 nucleotides matching TRBD2. Looked up from germline, CDR1 is DFQATT and CDR2 is SNEGSKA (reference sequence). The V and J ends lost 0 bases and 4 bases, in that order; junction bases with no gene match: 5. This CDR3 has 14 amino acids. CDR3 DNA: TGCAGTGCTAGAGAGGGGGGGAAACGAGAGACCCAGTACTTC. Translating it yields CSAREGGKRETQYF.

The chain links TRBV5-1 to TRBJ2-7; 7 bases agree with TRBD2. The V and J ends lost 0 bases and 6 bases, in that order; junction bases with no gene match: 6. Germline assignment: CDR1 SGHRS and CDR2 YFSETQ. This CDR3 contains 14 residues. CDR3 sequence reads: CASSLGGGSGEQYF. The DNA of the CDR3 is TGCGCCAGCAGCTTGGGTGGCGGGAGTGGCGAGCAGTACTTC.

Regarding this clonotype: One junction end does not reproduce the germline sequence, and a read error may be involved. V and J are TRBV15 and TRBJ1-2; 8 bases match TRBD1. CDR3 length: 14 amino acids. CDR1 LNHNV and CDR2 YYDKDF come from the germline V gene (reference sequence). The CDR3 here is CATSTVTGVTGYTF. CDR3 sequence (DNA): TGTGCCACTAGCACGGTGACAGGGGTTACGGGCTACACCTTC.

This clonotype was found a few times. The genes are TRBV7-2 and TRBJ1-6; tentatively, D is TRBD1 (5 bases). Trimming removed 5 bases at V and 7 bases at J, with 18 bases between. Per the germline V gene, CDR1 is SGHTA and CDR2 is FQGNSA. The CDR3 contains 16 residues. As DNA, the CDR3 is TGTGCCAGCAGCCCTAACCAGGGCGGGGGAAATTCACCCCTCCACTTT. The encoded protein is CASSPNQGGGNSPLHF.

The V gene is TRBV7-2, the J gene TRBJ1-2; D is ambiguous. The germline V and J ends were trimmed by 0 bases and 2 bases, with 16 bases remaining between them. The germline V gene encodes CDR1 SGHTA and CDR2 FQGNSA. The CDR3 length is 17 residues. The CDR3 here is CASSLAIPALPNYGYTF. The CDR3 DNA is TGTGCCAGCAGCTTAGCGATCCCGGCTCTACCAAACTATGGCTACACCTTC.

This chain links TRBV5-1 with TRBJ2-1, with D possibly TRBD2 on 6 matching bases. The V and J ends lost 1 base and 4 bases respectively, with 12 bases between them. CDR3 length equals 15 residues. Germline V CDR1 and CDR2: SGHRS, YFSETQ. The chain's CDR3 is CASSLWEAGYNEQFF. CDR3 DNA: TGCGCCAGCAGCTTGTGGGAGGCGGGTTACAATGAGCAGTTCTTC.

The CDR3 DNA reads TGCGCCAGCAGCTTTGGAGAGCCCCGCAAAGATGGCTACACCTTC. Protein: CASSFGEPRKDGYTF. This chain links TRBV5-1 with TRBJ1-2, with D hard to call. The V end was cut by 2 bases, the J end by 6 bases, with 17 bases between. Germline lookup yields CDR1 SGHRS and CDR2 YFSETQ. The CDR3 is 15 amino acids. Drawing the rest from reference TRBV5-1 and TRBJ1-2, the complete variable domain is KAGVTQTPRYLIKTRGQQVTLSCSPISGHRSVSWYQQTPGQGLQFLFEYFSETQRNKGNFPGRFSGRQFSNSRSEMNVSTLELGDSALYLCASSFGEPRKDGYTFGSGTRLTVV.

The J gene is TRBJ2-5, the V gene TRBV10-3; weak D call: TRBD2 (7 bases). This CDR3 contains 16 residues. Germline lookup yields CDR1 ENHRY and CDR2 SYGVKD. The germline V and J ends were trimmed by 5 bases and 1 base, with 17 bases remaining between them. The CDR3 spells CAISLRLGGVQETQYF. The CDR3 DNA sequence: TGTGCCATCAGTCTTCGACTAGGGGGGGTCCAAGAGACCCAGTACTTC.

This clonotype was observed a handful of times. J is TRBJ1-2 and V is TRBV15; 7 bases line up with TRBD1. Germline loops: CDR1 LNHNV, CDR2 YYDKDF (reference sequence). This CDR3 is 18 amino acids long. V shed 4 bases and J 0 bases; nucleotides not matched to a gene: 14. DNA of the CDR3: TGTGCCACCAGCATCCTGACAGGGAAGTCCTTTGCTAACTATGGCTACACCTTC. Its translation: CATSILTGKSFANYGYTF.

The chain uses TRBV12-3 or TRBV12-4 and TRBJ2-3; D may match TRBD1 or TRBD2 (5 bases each). V lost 7 bases and J 7 bases, leaving 12 bases between the germline ends. The CDR3 loop spans 12 amino acids. CDR3 nucleotide sequence: TGTGCCAGCATTCGGGACGGATATACGCAGTATTTT. Protein: CASIRDGYTQYF.

This clonotype has just a few counts. The chain has TRBV2 and TRBJ2-3, with a tentative D call TRBD2 (6 bases). The CDR3 covers 14 residues. Per the germline V gene, CDR1 is SNHLY and CDR2 is FYNNEI. V lost 4 bases and J lost 1, with 9 bases in between. As DNA, the CDR3 is TGTGCCAGCAGTGGATTAGCGGGCACAGATACGCAGTATTTT. Translating it yields CASSGLAGTDTQYF.

The gene calls are TRBV20-1 and TRBJ2-7; maybe TRBD2 (5 bases). Germline V CDR1 and CDR2: DFQATT, SNEGSKA (reference sequence). The ends were cut back, 3 bases at V and 5 bases at J, with 17 bases in the middle. This CDR3 region has 14 residues. CDR3 in amino acids: CSASSSKVTNEQYF. CDR3 coding DNA: TGCAGTGCTAGCTCTAGCAAGGTTACCAACGAGCAGTACTTC.

V is TRBV6-1 and J is TRBJ1-2; D gene unclear. Germline values: CDR1 MNHNS, CDR2 SASEGT. The CDR3 is 11 amino acids. Trimming left V 4 bases short and J 7 bases short, with 7 bases between. CDR3 protein: CASSVVVGYTF. The CDR3 region has the DNA TGTGCCAGCAGTGTTGTTGTTGGCTACACCTTC.

This clonotype was found a few times. The chain links TRBV7-8 to TRBJ2-7, with 9 bases identical to TRBD1. The end of the DNA fits TRBJ2-5 better, so the J call may be wrong. Germline CDR1 and CDR2: SGHVS and FQNEAQ. The CDR3 runs 13 residues. CDR3 sequence: CASSPDRGQTQYF. CDR3 bases: TGTGCCAGCAGCCCGGACAGGGGACAGACCCAGTACTTC.